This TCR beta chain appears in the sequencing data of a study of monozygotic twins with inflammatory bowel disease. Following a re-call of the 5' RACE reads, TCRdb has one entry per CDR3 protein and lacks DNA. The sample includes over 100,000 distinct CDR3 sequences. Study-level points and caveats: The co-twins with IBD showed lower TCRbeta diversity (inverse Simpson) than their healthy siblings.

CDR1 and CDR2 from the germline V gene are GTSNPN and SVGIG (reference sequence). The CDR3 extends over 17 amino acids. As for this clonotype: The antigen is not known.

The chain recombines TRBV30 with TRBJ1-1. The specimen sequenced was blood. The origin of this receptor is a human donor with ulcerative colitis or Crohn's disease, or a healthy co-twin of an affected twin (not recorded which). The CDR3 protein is CAWSKRWGGLRNTEAFF.